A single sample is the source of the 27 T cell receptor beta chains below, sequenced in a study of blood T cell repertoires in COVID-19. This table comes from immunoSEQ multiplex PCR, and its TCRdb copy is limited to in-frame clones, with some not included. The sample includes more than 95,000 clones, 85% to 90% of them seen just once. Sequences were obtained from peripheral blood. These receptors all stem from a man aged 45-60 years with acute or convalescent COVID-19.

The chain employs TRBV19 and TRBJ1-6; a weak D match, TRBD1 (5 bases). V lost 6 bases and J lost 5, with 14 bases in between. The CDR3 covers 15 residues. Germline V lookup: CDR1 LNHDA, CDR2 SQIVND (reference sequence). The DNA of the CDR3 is TGTGCCAGTAGGAGAAATGCGGGGGATAATTCACCCCTCCACTTT. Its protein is CASRRNAGDNSPLHF.

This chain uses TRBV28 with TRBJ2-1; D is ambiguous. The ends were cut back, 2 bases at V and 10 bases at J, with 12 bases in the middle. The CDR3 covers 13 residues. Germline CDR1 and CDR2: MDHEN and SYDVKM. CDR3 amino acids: CASSLPPPGEQFF. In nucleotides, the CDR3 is TGTGCCAGCAGTTTACCCCCGCCCGGGGAGCAGTTCTTC. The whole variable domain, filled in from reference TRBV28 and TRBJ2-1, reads DVKVTQSSRYLVKRTGEKVFLECVQDMDHENMFWYRQDPGLGLRLIYFSYDVKMKEKGDIPEGYSVSREKKERFSLILESASTNQTSMYLCASSLPPPGEQFFGPGTRLTVL.

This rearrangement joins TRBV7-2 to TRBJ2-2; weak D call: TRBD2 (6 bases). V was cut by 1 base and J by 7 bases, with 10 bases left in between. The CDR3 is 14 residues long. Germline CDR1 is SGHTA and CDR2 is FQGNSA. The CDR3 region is CASSLVGSGGELFF. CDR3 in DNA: TGTGCCAGCAGCTTAGTAGGTAGCGGCGGGGAGCTGTTTTTT.

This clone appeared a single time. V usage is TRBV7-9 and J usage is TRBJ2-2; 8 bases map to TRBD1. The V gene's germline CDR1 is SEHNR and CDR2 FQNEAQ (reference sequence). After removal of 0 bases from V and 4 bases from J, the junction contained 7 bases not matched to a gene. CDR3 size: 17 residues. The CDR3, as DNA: TGTGCCAGCAGCTTAGCCCAGGGGGCGCATCTCACCGGGGAGCTGTTTTTT. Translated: CASSLAQGAHLTGELFF.

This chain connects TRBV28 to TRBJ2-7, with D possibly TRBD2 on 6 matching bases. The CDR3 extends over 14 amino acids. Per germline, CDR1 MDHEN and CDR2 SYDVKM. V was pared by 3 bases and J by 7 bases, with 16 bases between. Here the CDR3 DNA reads TGTGCCAGCAGTTTGACAGCGGTCGGAGGGGAGCAGTACTTC. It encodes CASSLTAVGGEQYF.

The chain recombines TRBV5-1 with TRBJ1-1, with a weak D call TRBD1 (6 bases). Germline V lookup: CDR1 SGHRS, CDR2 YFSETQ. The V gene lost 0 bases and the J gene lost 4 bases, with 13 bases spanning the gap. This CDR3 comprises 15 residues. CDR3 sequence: CASSLAGGSFTEAFF. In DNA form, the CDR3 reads TGCGCCAGCAGCTTGGCGGGGGGCAGTTTCACTGAAGCTTTCTTT.

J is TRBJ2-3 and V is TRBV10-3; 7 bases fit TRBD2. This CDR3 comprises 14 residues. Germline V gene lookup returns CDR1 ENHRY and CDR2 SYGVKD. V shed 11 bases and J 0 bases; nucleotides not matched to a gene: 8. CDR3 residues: CAGGGASSTDTQYF. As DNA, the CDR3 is TGTGCCGGGGGGGGAGCGTCTAGCACAGATACGCAGTATTTT.

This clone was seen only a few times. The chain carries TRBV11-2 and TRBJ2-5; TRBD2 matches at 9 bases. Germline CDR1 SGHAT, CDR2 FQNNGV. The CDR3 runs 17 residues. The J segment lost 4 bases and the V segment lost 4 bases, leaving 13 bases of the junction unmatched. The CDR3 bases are TGTGCCAGCAGCTACCGACTAGCGGCATCCGGGGGAGAGACCCAGTACTTC. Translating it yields CASSYRLAASGGETQYF.

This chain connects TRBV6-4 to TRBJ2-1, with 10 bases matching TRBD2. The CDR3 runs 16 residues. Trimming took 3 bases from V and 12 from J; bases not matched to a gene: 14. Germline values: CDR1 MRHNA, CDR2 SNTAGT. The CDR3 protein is CASSETGITSGIRQFF. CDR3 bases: TGTGCCAGCAGTGAGACAGGAATTACTAGCGGGATCCGGCAGTTCTTC.

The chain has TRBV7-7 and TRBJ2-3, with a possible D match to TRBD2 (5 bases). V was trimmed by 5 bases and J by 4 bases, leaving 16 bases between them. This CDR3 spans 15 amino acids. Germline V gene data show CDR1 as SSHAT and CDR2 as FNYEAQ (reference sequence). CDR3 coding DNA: TGTGCCAGCAGCCCCAAGGGCGGGTTCTCAGATACGCAGTATTTT. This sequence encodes CASSPKGGFSDTQYF. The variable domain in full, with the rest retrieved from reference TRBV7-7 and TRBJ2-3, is GAGVSQSPRYKVTKRGQDVTLRCDPISSHATLYWYQQALGQGPEFLTYFNYEAQPDKSGLPSDRFSAERPEGSISTLTIQRTEQRDSAMYRCASSPKGGFSDTQYFGPGTRLTVL.

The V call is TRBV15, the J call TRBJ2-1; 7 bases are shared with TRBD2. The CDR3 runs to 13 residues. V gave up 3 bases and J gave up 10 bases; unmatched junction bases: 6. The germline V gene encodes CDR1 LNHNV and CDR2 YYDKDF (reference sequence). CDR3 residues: CATSRERGSEQFF. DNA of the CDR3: TGTGCCACCAGCAGGGAGCGGGGAAGCGAGCAGTTCTTC.

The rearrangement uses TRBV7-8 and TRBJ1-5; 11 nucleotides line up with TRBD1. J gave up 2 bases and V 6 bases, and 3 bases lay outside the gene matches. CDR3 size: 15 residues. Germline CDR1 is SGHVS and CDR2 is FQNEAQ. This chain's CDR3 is CASSGQGAGNQPQHF. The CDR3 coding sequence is TGTGCCAGCAGTGGACAGGGGGCTGGCAATCAGCCCCAGCATTTT.

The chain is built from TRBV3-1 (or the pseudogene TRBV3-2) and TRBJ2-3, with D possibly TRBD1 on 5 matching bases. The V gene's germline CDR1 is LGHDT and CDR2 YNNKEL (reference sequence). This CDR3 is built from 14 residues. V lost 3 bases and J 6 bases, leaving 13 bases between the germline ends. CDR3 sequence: CASSHGQPRDTQYF. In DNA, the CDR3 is TGTGCCAGCAGCCACGGACAACCCCGGGATACGCAGTATTTT.

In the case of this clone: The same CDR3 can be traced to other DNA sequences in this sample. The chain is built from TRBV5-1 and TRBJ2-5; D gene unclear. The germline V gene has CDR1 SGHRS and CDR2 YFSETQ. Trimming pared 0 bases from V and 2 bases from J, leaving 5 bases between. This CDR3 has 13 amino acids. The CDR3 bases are TGCGCCAGCAGCTTGGGGCAGCAAGAGACCCAGTACTTC. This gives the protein CASSLGQQETQYF.

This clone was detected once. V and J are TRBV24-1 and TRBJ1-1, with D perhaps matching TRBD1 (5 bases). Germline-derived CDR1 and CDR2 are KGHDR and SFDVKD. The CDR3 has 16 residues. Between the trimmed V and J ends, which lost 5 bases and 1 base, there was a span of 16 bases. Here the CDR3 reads CATSASGMGPNTEAFF. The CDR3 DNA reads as TGTGCCACCAGTGCCTCGGGCATGGGGCCGAACACTGAAGCTTTCTTT.

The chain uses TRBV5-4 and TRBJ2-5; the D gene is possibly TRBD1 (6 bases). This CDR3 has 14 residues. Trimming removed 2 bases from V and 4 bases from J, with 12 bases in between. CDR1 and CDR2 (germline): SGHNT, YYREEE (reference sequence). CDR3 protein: CASSFRTERETQYF. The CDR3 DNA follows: TGTGCCAGCAGCTTCCGGACAGAGAGAGAGACCCAGTACTTC.

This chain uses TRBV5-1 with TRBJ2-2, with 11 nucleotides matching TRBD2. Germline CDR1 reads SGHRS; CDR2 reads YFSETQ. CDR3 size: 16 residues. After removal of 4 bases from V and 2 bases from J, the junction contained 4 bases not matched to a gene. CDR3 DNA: TGCGCCAGCAGCCTGACTAGCGGGACTAACACCGGGGAGCTGTTTTTT. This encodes CASSLTSGTNTGELFF. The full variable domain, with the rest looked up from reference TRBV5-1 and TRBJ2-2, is KAGVTQTPRYLIKTRGQQVTLSCSPISGHRSVSWYQQTPGQGLQFLFEYFSETQRNKGNFPGRFSGRQFSNSRSEMNVSTLELGDSALYLCASSLTSGTNTGELFFGEGSRLTVL.

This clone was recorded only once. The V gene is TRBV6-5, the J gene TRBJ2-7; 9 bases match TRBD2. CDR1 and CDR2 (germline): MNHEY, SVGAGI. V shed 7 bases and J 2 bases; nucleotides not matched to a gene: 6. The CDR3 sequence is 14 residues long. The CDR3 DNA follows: TGTGCCAGCAAGGTAGCGGGAGACCCCTACGAGCAGTACTTC. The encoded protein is CASKVAGDPYEQYF.

The CDR3 coding sequence is TGCGCCAGCAGCCAAGTGGGGCAGGGAGCTTTCTTT. Translation gives CASSQVGQGAFF. The chain is built from TRBV4-1 and TRBJ1-1; possible D gene TRBD1, 5 bases. The CDR3 has 12 residues. CDR1 is MGHRA and CDR2 is YSYEKL in the germline V gene. The V and J ends lost 1 base and 10 bases respectively, with 10 bases between them.

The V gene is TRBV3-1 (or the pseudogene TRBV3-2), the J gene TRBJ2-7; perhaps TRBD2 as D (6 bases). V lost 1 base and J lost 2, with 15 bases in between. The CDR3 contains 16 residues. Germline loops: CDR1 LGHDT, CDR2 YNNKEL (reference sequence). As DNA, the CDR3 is TGTGCCAGCAGCCAAGCCGGAGCTTCGGGGGCCTACGAGCAGTACTTC. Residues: CASSQAGASGAYEQYF.

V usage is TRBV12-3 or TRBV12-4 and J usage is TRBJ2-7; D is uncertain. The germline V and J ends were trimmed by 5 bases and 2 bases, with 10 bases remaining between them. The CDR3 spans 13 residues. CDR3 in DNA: TGTGCCAGCAGTCCCTCGACACCCTACGAGCAGTACTTC. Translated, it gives CASSPSTPYEQYF.

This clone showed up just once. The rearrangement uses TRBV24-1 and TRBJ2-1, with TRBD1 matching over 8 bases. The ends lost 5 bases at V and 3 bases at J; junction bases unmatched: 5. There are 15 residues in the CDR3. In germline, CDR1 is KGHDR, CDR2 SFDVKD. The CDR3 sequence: CATSGRQGNYNEQFF. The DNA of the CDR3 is TGTGCCACCAGTGGTAGACAGGGGAACTACAATGAGCAGTTCTTC.

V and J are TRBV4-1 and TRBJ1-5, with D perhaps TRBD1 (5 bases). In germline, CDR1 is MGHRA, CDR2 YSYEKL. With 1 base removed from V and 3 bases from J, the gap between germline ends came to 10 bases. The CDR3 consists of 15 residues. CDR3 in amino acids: CASSQVAGLNQPQHF. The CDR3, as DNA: TGCGCCAGCAGCCAAGTTGCGGGGCTCAATCAGCCCCAGCATTTT.

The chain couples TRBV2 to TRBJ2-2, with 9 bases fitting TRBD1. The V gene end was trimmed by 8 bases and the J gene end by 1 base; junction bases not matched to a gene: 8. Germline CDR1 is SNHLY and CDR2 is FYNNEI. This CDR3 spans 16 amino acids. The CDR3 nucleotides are TGTGCCAGCTCTATGCCGGGACAGGGGAACACCGGGGAGCTGTTTTTT. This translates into CASSMPGQGNTGELFF.

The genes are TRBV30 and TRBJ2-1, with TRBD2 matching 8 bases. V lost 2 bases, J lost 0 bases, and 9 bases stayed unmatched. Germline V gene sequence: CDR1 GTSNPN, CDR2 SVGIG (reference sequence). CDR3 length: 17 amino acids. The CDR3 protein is CAWSFYRLAGSYNEQFF. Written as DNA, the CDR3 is TGTGCCTGGAGTTTTTATCGGCTAGCGGGCTCCTACAATGAGCAGTTCTTC.

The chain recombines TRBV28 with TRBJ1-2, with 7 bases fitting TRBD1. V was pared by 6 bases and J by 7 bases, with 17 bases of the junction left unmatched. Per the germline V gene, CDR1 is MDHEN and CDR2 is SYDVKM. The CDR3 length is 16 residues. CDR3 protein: CASRTRTGPKTSGYTF. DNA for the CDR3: TGTGCCAGCAGGACAAGGACAGGCCCAAAGACGAGTGGCTACACCTTC.

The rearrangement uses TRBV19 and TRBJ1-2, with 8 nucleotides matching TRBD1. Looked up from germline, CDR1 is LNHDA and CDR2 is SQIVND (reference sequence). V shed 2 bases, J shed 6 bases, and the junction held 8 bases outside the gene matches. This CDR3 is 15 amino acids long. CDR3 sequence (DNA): TGTGCCAGTAGTATAAGTGGGACAGGAATCGATGGCTACACCTTC. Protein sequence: CASSISGTGIDGYTF.